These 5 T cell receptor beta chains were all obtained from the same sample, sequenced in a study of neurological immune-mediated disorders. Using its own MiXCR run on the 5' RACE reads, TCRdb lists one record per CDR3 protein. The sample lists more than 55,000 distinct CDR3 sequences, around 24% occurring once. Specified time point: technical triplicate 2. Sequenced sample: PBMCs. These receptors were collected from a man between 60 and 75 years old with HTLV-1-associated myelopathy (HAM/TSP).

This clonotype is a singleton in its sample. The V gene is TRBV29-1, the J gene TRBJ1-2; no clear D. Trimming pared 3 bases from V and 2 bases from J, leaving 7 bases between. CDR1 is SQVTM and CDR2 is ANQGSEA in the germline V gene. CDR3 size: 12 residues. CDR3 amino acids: CSVDLANYGYTF. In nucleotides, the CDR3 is TGCAGCGTTGACTTAGCCAACTATGGCTACACCTTC.

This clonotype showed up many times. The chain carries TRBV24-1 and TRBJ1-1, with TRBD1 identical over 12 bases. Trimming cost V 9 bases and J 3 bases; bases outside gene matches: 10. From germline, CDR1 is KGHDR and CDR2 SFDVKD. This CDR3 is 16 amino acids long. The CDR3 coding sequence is TGTGCCACCCGGTCCGGGACAGGGGGCCGTTACACTGAAGCTTTCTTT. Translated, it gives CATRSGTGGRYTEAFF.

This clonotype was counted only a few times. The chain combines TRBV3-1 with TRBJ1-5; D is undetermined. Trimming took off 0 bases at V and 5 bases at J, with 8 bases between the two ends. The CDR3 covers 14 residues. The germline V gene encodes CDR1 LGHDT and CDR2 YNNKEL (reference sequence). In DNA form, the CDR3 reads TGTGCCAGCAGCCAAGATCAGAGGTATCAGCCCCAGCATTTT. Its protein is CASSQDQRYQPQHF.

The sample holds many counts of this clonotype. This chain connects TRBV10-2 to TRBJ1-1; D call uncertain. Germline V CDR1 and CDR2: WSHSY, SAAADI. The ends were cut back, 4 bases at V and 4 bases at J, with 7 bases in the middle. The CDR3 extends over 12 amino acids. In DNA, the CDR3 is TGCGCCAGCAGTGCCCTAGGCACTGAAGCTTTCTTT. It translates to CASSALGTEAFF.

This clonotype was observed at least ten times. The CDR3 protein is CSVASGYQLGETQYF. For the CDR3, the DNA is TGCAGCGTTGCGTCGGGGTATCAATTAGGGGAGACCCAGTACTTC. The chain employs TRBV29-1 and TRBJ2-5; tentative D call: TRBD2 (5 bases). Trimming took off 4 bases at V and 5 bases at J, with 20 bases between the two ends. CDR1 SQVTM and CDR2 ANQGSEA come from the germline V gene. The length of the CDR3 is 15 residues.